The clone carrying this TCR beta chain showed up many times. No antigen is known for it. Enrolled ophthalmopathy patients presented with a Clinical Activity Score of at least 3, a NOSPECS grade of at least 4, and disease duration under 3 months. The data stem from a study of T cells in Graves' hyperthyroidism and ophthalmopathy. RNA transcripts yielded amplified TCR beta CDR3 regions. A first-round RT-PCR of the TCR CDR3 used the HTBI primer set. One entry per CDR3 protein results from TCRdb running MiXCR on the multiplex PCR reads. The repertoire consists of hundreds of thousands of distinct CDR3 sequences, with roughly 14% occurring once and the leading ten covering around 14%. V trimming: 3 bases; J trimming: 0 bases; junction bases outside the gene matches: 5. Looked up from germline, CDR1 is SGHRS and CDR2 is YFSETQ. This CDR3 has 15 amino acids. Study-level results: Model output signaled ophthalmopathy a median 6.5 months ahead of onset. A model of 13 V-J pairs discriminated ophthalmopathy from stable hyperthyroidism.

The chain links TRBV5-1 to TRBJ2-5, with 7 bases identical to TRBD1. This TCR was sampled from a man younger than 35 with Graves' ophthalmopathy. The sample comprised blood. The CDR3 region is CASSSIGQDQETQYF. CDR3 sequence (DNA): TGCGCCAGCAGCTCGATAGGACAGGACCAAGAGACCCAGTACTTC.